Presented here are 10 T cell receptor beta chains from one specimen sequenced in a study of blood T cell repertoires in COVID-19. Produced via immunoSEQ multiplex PCR; TCRdb's table is partial and in-frame only. The sample holds about 190,000 clones, around 90% seen once. Sequencing was carried out using peripheral blood. All receptors derive from a man in his fifties or sixties with acute or convalescent COVID-19.

The chain carries TRBV7-2 and TRBJ1-4; perhaps TRBD1 as D (5 bases). This CDR3 spans 16 amino acids. The germline V gene has CDR1 SGHTA and CDR2 FQGNSA. The V end lost 5 bases, the J end lost 2 bases, and 15 bases lay between the germline ends. In DNA form, the CDR3 reads TGTGCCAGCAGCGCGCGTACAGGAAATACTAATGAAAAACTGTTTTTT. Translated, it gives CASSARTGNTNEKLFF.

This clone was counted a single time. The chain is built from TRBV7-3 and TRBJ2-3; D might be TRBD1 (5 bases). The CDR3 is 15 amino acids. The V gene's germline CDR1 is SGHTA and CDR2 FQGTGA. V gave up 5 bases and J gave up 3 bases, with 15 bases separating them. The CDR3 protein is CASSPTLRVTDTQYF. Here the CDR3 DNA reads TGTGCCAGCAGCCCAACTCTCAGGGTTACAGATACGCAGTATTTT.

This chain links TRBV12-2 with TRBJ2-1; TRBD1 is the table's D call, not checked against the DNA. TRBV12-2 is listed as a pseudogene. The CDR3 is 14 amino acids. CDR3 in amino acids: CASRSTQGNNEQFF. Written as DNA, the CDR3 is TGTGCAAGTCGCTCAACACAGGGCAACAATGAGCAGTTCTTC.

This chain uses TRBV7-3 with TRBJ2-2; D may be TRBD2 (5 bases). Looked up from germline, CDR1 is SGHTA and CDR2 is FQGTGA. The CDR3 loop spans 13 amino acids. The germline V and J ends were trimmed by 3 bases and 5 bases, with 7 bases remaining between them. Here the CDR3 reads CASSFTSTGELFF. CDR3 nucleotides: TGTGCCAGCAGCTTTACTAGTACCGGGGAGCTGTTTTTT. Based on the CDR3 plus reference TRBV7-3 and TRBJ2-2, the full variable domain is GAGVSQTPSNKVTEKGKYVELRCDPISGHTALYWYRQSLGQGPEFLIYFQGTGAADDSGLPNDRFFAVRPEGSVSTLKIQRTERGDSAVYLCASSFTSTGELFFGEGSRLTVL.

The rearrangement uses TRBV19 and TRBJ1-1, with 8 bases aligning to TRBD1. Germline trimming cut 6 bases from V and 4 bases from J; bases unmatched to any gene: 7. The CDR3 covers 14 residues. Germline CDR1 LNHDA, CDR2 SQIVND (reference sequence). CDR3 residues: CASRWTGSATEAFF. Written as DNA, the CDR3 is TGTGCCAGTAGATGGACAGGGTCCGCCACTGAAGCTTTCTTT.

V and J are TRBV7-8 and TRBJ2-7; TRBD1 is a possible D gene (6 bases). Trimming took 4 bases from V and 0 from J, leaving 10 bases between them. This CDR3 has 14 amino acids. Germline CDR1 is SGHVS and CDR2 is FQNEAQ. CDR3: CASSSRTVSYEQYV. The DNA of the CDR3 is TGTGCCAGCAGCTCGAGGACAGTCTCCTACGAGCAGTACGTC.

The chain recombines TRBV5-6 with TRBJ1-2, with TRBD1 matching over 7 bases. The CDR3 covers 13 residues. Germline CDR1 and CDR2: SGHDT and YYEEEE. J gave up 8 bases and V 4 bases, and 8 bases lay outside the gene matches. The CDR3 spells CASSQRTGLGYTF. CDR3 nucleotide sequence: TGTGCCAGCAGCCAACGGACAGGCCTAGGCTACACCTTC.

The chain employs TRBV18 and TRBJ2-2; 9 bases are a match to TRBD1. CDR3 size: 16 residues. CDR1 is KGHSH, CDR2 LQKENI, per germline. V gave up 3 bases and J gave up 1 base; unmatched junction bases: 3. For the CDR3, the DNA is TGTGCCAGCTCACCCCGGACAGGGGTGAACACCGGGGAGCTGTTTTTT. Amino acid sequence: CASSPRTGVNTGELFF.

The chain employs TRBV4-1 and TRBJ2-1, with TRBD2 as a possible D gene (6 bases). This CDR3 contains 15 residues. The germline CDR1 and CDR2 sequences are MGHRA and YSYEKL. V gave up 3 bases and J gave up 3 bases, with 12 bases separating them. CDR3 protein: CASSQTTSDYNEQFF. CDR3 DNA sequence: TGCGCCAGCAGCCAGACGACTAGTGACTACAATGAGCAGTTCTTC.

This chain uses TRBV5-1 with TRBJ1-6; 9 nucleotides agree with TRBD1. Germline CDR1 SGHRS, CDR2 YFSETQ. This CDR3 has 14 amino acids. Trimming at V came to 4 bases and at J to 10 bases, leaving 6 bases not matched to a gene. CDR3 nucleotides: TGCGCCAGCAGCGGGGGACAGGGCGAATCACCCCTCCACTTT. Amino acid sequence: CASSGGQGESPLHF.